This T cell receptor beta chain derives from a study of vaccination and CD4 T cells after COVID-19. Study at large: SARS-CoV-2 had been detected by nasal swab PCR in convalescent patients; several were mild, one severe.

Sample treatment: roughly nine-day PBMC culture with coronavirus spike peptide pools or control peptides (ViraFEST assay). The Oncomine TCR Beta short-read assay was applied to DNA of cultured CD4+ T cells. Genomic DNA was isolated from CD4+ T cells that had been cultured. Via MiXCR, TCRdb re-called the PCR reads, giving one row per CDR3 protein. The sample lists about 20,000 distinct CDR3 sequences, roughly 49% seen once, with roughly 15% in the top ten. Comment on this clonotype: No antigen is known for it.

This CDR3 is built from 17 residues. V was cut by 0 bases and J by 0 bases, with 14 bases left in between. CDR1 LGHNA and CDR2 YSLEER come from the germline V gene. The sequences come from CD4+ T cells from blood, cultured in vitro, collected before SARS-CoV-2 vaccination. This sequence originates from a human donor who had recovered from COVID-19. The chain combines TRBV4-3 with TRBJ1-2; TRBD1 might be the D (5 bases). CDR3 sequence (DNA): TGCGCCAGCAGCCAAGATAGGAACAGACAGCCTAACTATGGCTACACCTTC. It is translated as CASSQDRNRQPNYGYTF.